This TCR beta chain was sequenced in a study of blood T cell repertoires in COVID-19. Overall study context: Material from acute and convalescent COVID-19 was sourced from the United States, Italy and Spain. Sample material is recorded as cDNA or gDNA derived from T cells, B-cell-depleted T cells, or PBMCs.

The CDR3 loop spans 16 amino acids. Trimming took 5 bases from V and 0 from J; bases not matched to a gene: 5. CDR1 SEHNR and CDR2 FQNEAQ come from the germline V gene (reference sequence). Original processing methods: By means of reference gene primer amplification, nucleated cell counts were estimated. Assay: immunoSEQ multiplex PCR; the TCRdb copy retains only in-frame clones and omits some. Clonal size and the V and J genes are those of that table, whereas D and trimming came from the DNA. The sample contains some 530,000 clones, approximately 85% of which appear only once. Sequencing used peripheral blood. The chain has TRBV7-9 and TRBJ1-1; TRBD1 aligns across 11 bases. This clonotype originated in a human donor in a cohort sampled during active COVID-19. Here the CDR3 reads CASSTGQGAMNTEAFF. CDR3 coding DNA: TGTGCCAGCAGCACAGGACAGGGGGCCATGAACACTGAAGCTTTCTTT.